This TCR beta chain was obtained from a study of T cells in localized non-small cell lung cancer. The repertoire was sequenced with immunoSEQ multiplex PCR; TCRdb's copy has only in-frame clones and lacks some. This table has about 79,000 clones, approximately 90% appearing once. In the case of this clone: Its specificity is unknown.

The CDR3 is 16 amino acids. Trimming removed 4 bases from V and 0 bases from J, with 14 bases in between. Germline-derived CDR1 and CDR2 are SGDLS and YYNGEE. General study points: Clonality peaked in uninvolved adjacent lung rather than tumor. Of the top 100 tumor clones, median about 56 were in adjacent lung, 25 to 35 among its top 100.

The material sequenced was peripheral blood, taken before any cancer treatment. The TCR comes from a woman between 35 and 70 years old with stage I squamous cell lung carcinoma. The chain joins TRBV9 to TRBJ1-3; D remains unclear. Here the CDR3 reads CASSPHPGPSGNTIYF. DNA for the CDR3: TGTGCCAGCAGCCCCCACCCCGGGCCCTCTGGAAACACCATATATTTT. Complete variable domain (other parts from reference TRBV9 and TRBJ1-3): DSGVTQTPKHLITATGQRVTLRCSPRSGDLSVYWYQQSLDQGLQFLIQYYNGEERAKGNILERFSAQQFPDLHSELNLSSLELGDSALYFCASSPHPGPSGNTIYFGEGSWLTVV.